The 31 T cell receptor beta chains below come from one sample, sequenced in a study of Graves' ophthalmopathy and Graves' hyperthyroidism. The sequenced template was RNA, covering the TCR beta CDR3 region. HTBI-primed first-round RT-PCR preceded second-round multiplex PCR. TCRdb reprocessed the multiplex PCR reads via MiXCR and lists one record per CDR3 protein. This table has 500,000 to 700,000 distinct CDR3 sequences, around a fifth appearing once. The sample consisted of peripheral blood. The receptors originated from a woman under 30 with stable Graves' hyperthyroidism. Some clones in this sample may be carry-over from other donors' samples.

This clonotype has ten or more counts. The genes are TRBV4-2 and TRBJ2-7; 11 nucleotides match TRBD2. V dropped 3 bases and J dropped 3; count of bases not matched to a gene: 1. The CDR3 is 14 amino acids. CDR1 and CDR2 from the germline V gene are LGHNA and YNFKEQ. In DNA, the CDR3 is TGTGCCAGCAGCCAGGGGACTAGCGGCTACGAGCAGTACTTC. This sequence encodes CASSQGTSGYEQYF.

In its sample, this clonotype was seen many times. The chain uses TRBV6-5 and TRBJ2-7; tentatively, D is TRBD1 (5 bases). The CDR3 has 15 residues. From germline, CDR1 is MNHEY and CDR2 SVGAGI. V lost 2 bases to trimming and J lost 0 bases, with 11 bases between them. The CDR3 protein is CASSYDSYSSYEQYF. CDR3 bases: TGTGCCAGCAGTTACGACAGCTACTCCTCCTACGAGCAGTACTTC.

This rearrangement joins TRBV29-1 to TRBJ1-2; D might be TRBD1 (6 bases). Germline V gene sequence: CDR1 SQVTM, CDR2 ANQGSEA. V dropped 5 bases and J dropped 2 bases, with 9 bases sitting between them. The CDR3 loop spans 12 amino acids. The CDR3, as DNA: TGCAGCGTTACACAGGGAAACTATGGCTACACCTTC. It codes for CSVTQGNYGYTF. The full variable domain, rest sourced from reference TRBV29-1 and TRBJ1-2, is SAVISQKPSRDICQRGTSLTIQCQVDSQVTMMFWYRQQPGQSLTLIATANQGSEATYESGFVIDKFPISRPNLTFSTLTVSNMSPEDSSIYLCSVTQGNYGYTFGSGTRLTVV.

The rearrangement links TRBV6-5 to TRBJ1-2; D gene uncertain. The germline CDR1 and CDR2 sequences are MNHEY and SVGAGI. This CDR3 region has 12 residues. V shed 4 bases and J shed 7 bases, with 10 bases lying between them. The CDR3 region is CASSSGRSGYTF. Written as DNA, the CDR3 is TGTGCCAGCAGTTCCGGGCGGAGTGGCTACACCTTC.

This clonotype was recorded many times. In DNA form, the CDR3 reads TGTGCCAGCAGTCCTGACAGGGTAACTGAAGCTTTCTTT. It is translated as CASSPDRVTEAFF. The rearrangement links TRBV6-1 to TRBJ1-1; 7 bases agree with TRBD1. The germline V gene has CDR1 MNHNS and CDR2 SASEGT. With 5 bases clipped from V and 5 bases from J, the junction kept 5 bases outside the gene matches. This CDR3 has 13 residues.

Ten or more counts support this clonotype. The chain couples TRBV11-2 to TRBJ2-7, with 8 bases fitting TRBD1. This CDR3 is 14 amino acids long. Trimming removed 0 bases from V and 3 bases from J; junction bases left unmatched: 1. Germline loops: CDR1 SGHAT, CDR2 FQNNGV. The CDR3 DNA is TGTGCCAGCAGCTTAGATGACAGGGGCTACGAGCAGTACTTC. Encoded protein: CASSLDDRGYEQYF.

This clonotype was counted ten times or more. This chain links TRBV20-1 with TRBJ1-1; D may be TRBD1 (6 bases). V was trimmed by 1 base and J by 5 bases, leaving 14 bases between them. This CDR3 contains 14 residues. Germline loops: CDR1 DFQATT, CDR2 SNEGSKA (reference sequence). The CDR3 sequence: CSARVGGTKTEAFF. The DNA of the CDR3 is TGCAGTGCTAGAGTAGGGGGGACGAAAACTGAAGCTTTCTTT.

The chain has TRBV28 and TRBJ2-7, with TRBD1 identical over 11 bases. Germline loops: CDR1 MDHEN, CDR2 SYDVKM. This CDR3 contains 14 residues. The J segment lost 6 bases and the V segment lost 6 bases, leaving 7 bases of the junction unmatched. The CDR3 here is CASRKDRGLVEQYF. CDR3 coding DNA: TGTGCCAGCAGAAAGGACAGGGGGCTGGTCGAGCAGTACTTC.

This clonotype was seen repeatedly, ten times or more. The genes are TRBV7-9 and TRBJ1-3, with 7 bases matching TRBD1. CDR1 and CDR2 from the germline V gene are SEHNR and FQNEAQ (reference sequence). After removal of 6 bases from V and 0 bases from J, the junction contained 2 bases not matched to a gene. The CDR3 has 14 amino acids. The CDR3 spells CASRPGGSGNTIYF. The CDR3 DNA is TGTGCCAGCAGACCAGGGGGCTCTGGAAACACCATATATTTT. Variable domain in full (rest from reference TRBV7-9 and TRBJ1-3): DTGVSQNPRHKITKRGQNVTFRCDPISEHNRLYWYRQTLGQGPEFLTYFQNEAQLEKSRLLSDRFSAERPKGSFSTLEIQRTEQGDSAMYLCASRPGGSGNTIYFGEGSWLTVV.

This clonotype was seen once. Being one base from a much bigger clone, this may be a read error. CDR3 amino acids: CASPPQGGPQGEQYF. The DNA of the CDR3 is TGTGCCAGCCCACCGCAGGGAGGCCCCCAGGGGGAGCAGTACTTC. V is TRBV18 and J is TRBJ2-7; D might be TRBD1 or TRBD2, each matching 6 bases. This CDR3 has 15 amino acids. Germline CDR1 reads KGHSH; CDR2 reads LQKENI.

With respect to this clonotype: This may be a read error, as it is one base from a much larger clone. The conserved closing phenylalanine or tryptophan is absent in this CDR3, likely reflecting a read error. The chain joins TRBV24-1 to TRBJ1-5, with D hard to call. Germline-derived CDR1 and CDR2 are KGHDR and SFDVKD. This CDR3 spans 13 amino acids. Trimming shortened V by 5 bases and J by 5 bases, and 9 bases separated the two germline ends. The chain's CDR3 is CATSGDLYQPQHL. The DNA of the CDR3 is TGTGCCACCAGTGGGGATCTTTATCAGCCCCAGCATCTT.

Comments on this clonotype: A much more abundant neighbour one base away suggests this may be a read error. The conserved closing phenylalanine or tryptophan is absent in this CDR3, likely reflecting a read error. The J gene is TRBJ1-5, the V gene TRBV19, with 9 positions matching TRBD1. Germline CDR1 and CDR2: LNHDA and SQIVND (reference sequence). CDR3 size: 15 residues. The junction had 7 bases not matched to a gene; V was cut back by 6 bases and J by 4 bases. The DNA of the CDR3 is TGTGCCAGTAGCCAAACACAGGGGGCGAATCAGCCCCAGCATTTG. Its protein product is CASSQTQGANQPQHL.

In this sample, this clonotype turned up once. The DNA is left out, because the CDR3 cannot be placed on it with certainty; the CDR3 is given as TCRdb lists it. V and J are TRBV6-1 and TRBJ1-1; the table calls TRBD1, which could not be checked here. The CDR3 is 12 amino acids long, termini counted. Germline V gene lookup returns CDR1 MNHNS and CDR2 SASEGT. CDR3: CASTFWGAGAFF.

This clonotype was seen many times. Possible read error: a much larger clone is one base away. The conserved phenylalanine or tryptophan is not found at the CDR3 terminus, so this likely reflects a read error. The CDR3 loop is CASTKVYSNQPQHL. The CDR3 nucleotides are TGTGCCAGCACCAAAGTATATAGCAATCAGCCCCAGCATCTT. The chain is built from TRBV12-3 or TRBV12-4 and TRBJ1-5; D uncertain. V gave up 7 bases and J gave up 0 bases, with 10 bases separating them. CDR3 length equals 14 residues.

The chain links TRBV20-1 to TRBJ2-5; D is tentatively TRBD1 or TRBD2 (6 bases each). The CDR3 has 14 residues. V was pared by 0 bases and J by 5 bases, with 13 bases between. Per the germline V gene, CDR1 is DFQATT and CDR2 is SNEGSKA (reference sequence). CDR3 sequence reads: CSARDGGPEETQYF. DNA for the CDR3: TGCAGTGCTAGAGATGGGGGGCCGGAGGAGACCCAGTACTTC.

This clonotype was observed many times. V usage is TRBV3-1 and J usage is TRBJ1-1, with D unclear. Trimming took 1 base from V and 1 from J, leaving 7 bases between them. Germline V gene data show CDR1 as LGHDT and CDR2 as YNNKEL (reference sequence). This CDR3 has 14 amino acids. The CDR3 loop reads CASSQVLGNTEAFF. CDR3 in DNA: TGTGCCAGCAGCCAAGTTCTCGGGAACACTGAAGCTTTCTTT.

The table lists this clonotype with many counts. DNA for the CDR3: TGTGCCACCAGCAGAGATTCTCCCAGCAATGGAAACACCATATATTTT. It specifies CATSRDSPSNGNTIYF. The chain uses TRBV15 and TRBJ1-3; D not certain. The V gene lost 0 bases and the J gene lost 3 bases, with 12 bases spanning the gap. Germline V CDR1 and CDR2: LNHNV, YYDKDF (reference sequence). CDR3 size: 16 residues.

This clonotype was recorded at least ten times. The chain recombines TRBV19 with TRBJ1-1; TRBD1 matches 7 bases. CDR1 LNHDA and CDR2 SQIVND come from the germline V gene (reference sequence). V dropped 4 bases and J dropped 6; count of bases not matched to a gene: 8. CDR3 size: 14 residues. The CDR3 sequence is CASSKYRGRAEAFF. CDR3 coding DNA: TGTGCCAGTAGTAAATACAGGGGTCGAGCTGAAGCTTTCTTT. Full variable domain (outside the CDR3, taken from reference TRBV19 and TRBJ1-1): DGGITQSPKYLFRKEGQNVTLSCEQNLNHDAMYWYRQDPGQGLRLIYYSQIVNDFQKGDIAEGYSVSREKKESFPLTVTSAQKNPTAFYLCASSKYRGRAEAFFGQGTRLTVV.

CDR3 amino acids: CASTRGSEETQYF. Here the CDR3 DNA reads TGTGCCAGCACTCGAGGGTCGGAAGAGACCCAGTACTTC. The chain links TRBV6-1 to TRBJ2-5, with a possible D match to TRBD2 (5 bases). V was pared by 7 bases and J by 3 bases, with 12 bases between. The germline CDR1 and CDR2 sequences are MNHNS and SASEGT. The CDR3 covers 13 residues.

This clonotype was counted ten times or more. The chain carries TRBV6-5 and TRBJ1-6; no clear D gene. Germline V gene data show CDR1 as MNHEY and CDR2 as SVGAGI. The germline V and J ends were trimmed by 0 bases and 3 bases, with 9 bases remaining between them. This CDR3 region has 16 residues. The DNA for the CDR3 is TGTGCCAGCAGTTACTCGAGCGCATTCTATAATTCACCCCTCCACTTT. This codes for CASSYSSAFYNSPLHF.

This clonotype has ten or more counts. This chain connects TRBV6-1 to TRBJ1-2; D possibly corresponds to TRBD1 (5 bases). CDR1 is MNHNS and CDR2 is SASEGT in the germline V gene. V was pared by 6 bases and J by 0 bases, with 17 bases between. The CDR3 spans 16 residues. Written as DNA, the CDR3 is TGTGCCAGCAGGCGAGATGGGACGTACGCTAACTATGGCTACACCTTC. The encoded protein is CASRRDGTYANYGYTF.

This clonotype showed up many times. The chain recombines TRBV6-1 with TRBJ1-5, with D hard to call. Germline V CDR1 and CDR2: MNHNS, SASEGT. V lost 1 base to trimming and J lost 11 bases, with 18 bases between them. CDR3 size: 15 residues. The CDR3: CASSEGAGTWRTQHF. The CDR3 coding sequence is TGTGCCAGCAGTGAAGGGGCGGGAACCTGGAGGACCCAGCATTTT.

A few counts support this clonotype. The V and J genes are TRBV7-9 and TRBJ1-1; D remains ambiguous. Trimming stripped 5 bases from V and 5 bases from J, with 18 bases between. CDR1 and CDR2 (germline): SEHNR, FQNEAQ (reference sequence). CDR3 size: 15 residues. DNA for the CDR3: TGTGCCAGCAGCACCCAGCCACCCGGAGTAACTGAAGCTTTCTTT. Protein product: CASSTQPPGVTEAFF.

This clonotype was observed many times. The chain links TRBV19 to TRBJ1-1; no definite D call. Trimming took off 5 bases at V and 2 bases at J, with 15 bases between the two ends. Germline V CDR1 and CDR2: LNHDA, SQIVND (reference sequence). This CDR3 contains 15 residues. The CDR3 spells CASSPQAGDNTEAFF. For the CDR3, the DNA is TGTGCCAGTAGTCCCCAGGCAGGCGACAACACTGAAGCTTTCTTT.

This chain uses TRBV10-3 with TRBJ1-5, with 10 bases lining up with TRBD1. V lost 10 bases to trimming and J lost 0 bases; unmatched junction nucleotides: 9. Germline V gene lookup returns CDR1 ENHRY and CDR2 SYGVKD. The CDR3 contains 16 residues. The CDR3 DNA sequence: TGTGCCACTAGGACAGGGGGTAGTTTTAGCAATCAGCCCCAGCATTTT. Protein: CATRTGGSFSNQPQHF.

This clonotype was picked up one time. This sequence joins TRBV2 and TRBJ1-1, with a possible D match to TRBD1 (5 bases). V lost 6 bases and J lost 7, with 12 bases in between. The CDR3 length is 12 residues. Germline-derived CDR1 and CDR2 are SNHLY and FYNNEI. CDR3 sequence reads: CASRGGGVEAFF. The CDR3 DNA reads TGTGCCAGCAGGGGGGGAGGGGTTGAAGCTTTCTTT.

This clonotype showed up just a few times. This chain's CDR3 is CATSSGTRAISYEQYF. Here the CDR3 DNA reads TGTGCCACCAGCAGTGGGACCCGGGCTATCTCCTACGAGCAGTACTTC. This chain joins TRBV15 and TRBJ2-7; D may correspond to TRBD1 or TRBD2 (5 bases each). CDR1 and CDR2 from the germline V gene are LNHNV and YYDKDF (reference sequence). The CDR3 totals 16 residues. V lost 3 bases and J 0 bases, leaving 15 bases between the germline ends. The full variable domain, in which reference TRBV15 and TRBJ2-7 provide the parts outside the CDR3, is DAMVIQNPRYQVTQFGKPVTLSCSQTLNHNVMYWYQQKSSQAPKLLFHYYDKDFNNEADTPDNFQSRRPNTSFCFLDIRSPGLGDTAMYLCATSSGTRAISYEQYFGPGTRLTVT.

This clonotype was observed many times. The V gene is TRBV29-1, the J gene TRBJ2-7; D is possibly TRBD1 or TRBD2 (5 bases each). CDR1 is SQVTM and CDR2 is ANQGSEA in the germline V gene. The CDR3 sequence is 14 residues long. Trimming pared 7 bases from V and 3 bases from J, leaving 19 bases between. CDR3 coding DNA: TGCAGCGCAGCTGGGGGTTTCGCGTACTACGAGCAGTACTTC. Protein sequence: CSAAGGFAYYEQYF.

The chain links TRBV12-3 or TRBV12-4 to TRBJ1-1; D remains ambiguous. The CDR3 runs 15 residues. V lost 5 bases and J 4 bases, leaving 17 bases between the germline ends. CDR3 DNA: TGTGCCAGCAGTCCAACCCGAGGGTATGGCACTGAAGCTTTCTTT. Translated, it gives CASSPTRGYGTEAFF.

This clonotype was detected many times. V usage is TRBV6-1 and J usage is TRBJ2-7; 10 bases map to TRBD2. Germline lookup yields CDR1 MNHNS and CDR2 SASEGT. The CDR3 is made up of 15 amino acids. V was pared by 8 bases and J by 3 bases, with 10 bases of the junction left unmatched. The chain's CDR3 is CASALFSGGNYEQYF. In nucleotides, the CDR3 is TGTGCCAGCGCCCTTTTTAGCGGGGGGAACTACGAGCAGTACTTC.

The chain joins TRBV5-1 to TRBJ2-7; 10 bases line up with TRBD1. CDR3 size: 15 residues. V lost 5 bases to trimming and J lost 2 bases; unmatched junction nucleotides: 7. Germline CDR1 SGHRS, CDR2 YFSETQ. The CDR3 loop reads CASRSGTGVTYEQYF. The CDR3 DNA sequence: TGCGCCAGCAGATCCGGGACAGGGGTTACCTACGAGCAGTACTTC. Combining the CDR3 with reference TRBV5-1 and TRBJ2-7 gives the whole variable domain KAGVTQTPRYLIKTRGQQVTLSCSPISGHRSVSWYQQTPGQGLQFLFEYFSETQRNKGNFPGRFSGRQFSNSRSEMNVSTLELGDSALYLCASRSGTGVTYEQYFGPGTRLTVT.